Presented here are 18 T cell receptor beta chains from one specimen sequenced in a study of T cell changes during pregnancy in multiple sclerosis. Assay: immunoSEQ multiplex PCR; the TCRdb copy retains only in-frame clones and omits some. The data show approximately 97,000 clones, 91% seen once. Sequenced here: peripheral blood, sampled after pregnancy. Receptors originate from a female donor in good health, enrolled as a control in a pregnancy study.

The chain uses TRBV15 and TRBJ1-1; the D is unclear. Germline V gives CDR1 LNHNV, CDR2 YYDKDF (reference sequence). This CDR3 has 15 residues. Trimming took 0 bases from V and 0 from J, leaving 8 bases between them. DNA of the CDR3: TGTGCCACCAGCAGAGATGAGGGCGTGAACACTGAAGCTTTCTTT. Translating gives CATSRDEGVNTEAFF.

This chain links TRBV30 with TRBJ2-7; 7 nucleotides align to TRBD2. After removal of 3 bases from V and 0 bases from J, the junction contained 2 bases not matched to a gene. The CDR3 is made up of 13 amino acids. CDR1 and CDR2 (germline): GTSNPN, SVGIG (reference sequence). Written as DNA, the CDR3 is TGTGCCTGGAGGGGGGGGAGCTCCTACGAGCAGTACTTC. Translating it yields CAWRGGSSYEQYF.

CDR3 loop: CASSPKDSGYYEQYF. The DNA for the CDR3 is TGTGCCAGCAGCCCCAAGGATAGCGGGTACTACGAGCAGTACTTC. This chain joins TRBV7-8 and TRBJ2-7; TRBD2 aligns across 7 bases. The J segment lost 3 bases and the V segment lost 5 bases, leaving 10 bases of the junction unmatched. CDR1 SGHVS and CDR2 FQNEAQ come from the germline V gene. The CDR3 loop spans 15 amino acids.

CDR3 DNA: TGTGCCAGCAGCGACGACAGTCAGGGGCACACCTTC. It yields the protein CASSDDSQGHTF. This chain joins TRBV5-4 and TRBJ1-2; weak D call: TRBD1 (6 bases). Germline V lookup: CDR1 SGHNT, CDR2 YYREEE (reference sequence). V was clipped by 4 bases and J by 12 bases, with 16 bases between them. The CDR3 covers 12 residues.

The V call is TRBV7-9, the J call TRBJ2-5, with 8 bases matching TRBD2. CDR3 length: 14 amino acids. Germline assignment: CDR1 SEHNR and CDR2 FQNEAQ (reference sequence). Trimming cost V 5 bases and J 4 bases; bases outside gene matches: 6. The chain's CDR3 is CASSPFRGGETQYF. CDR3 nucleotides: TGTGCCAGCAGCCCCTTTCGGGGGGGAGAGACCCAGTACTTC.

This chain uses TRBV7-2 with TRBJ1-2; tentative D call: TRBD1 (5 bases). Germline values: CDR1 SGHTA, CDR2 FQGNSA. V gave up 1 base and J gave up 7 bases, with 13 bases separating them. CDR3 size: 14 residues. The CDR3 bases are TGTGCCAGCAGCTTAGACCGGACATCGTTTGGCTACACCTTC. It yields the protein CASSLDRTSFGYTF.

This clone was seen only a few times. J is TRBJ1-2 and V is TRBV4-2; the D gene is possibly TRBD1 (5 bases). V dropped 2 bases and J dropped 4 bases, with 17 bases sitting between them. The V gene's germline CDR1 is LGHNA and CDR2 YNFKEQ. The CDR3 has 16 amino acids. The CDR3 reads CASSQWGPGDGYGYTF. For the CDR3, the DNA is TGTGCCAGCAGCCAATGGGGCCCGGGGGACGGCTATGGCTACACCTTC.

The chain employs TRBV7-8 and TRBJ2-3, with 8 bases aligning to TRBD2. In germline, CDR1 is SGHVS, CDR2 FQNEAQ. With 1 base clipped from V and 4 bases from J, the junction kept 7 bases outside the gene matches. The CDR3 spans 16 residues. The CDR3 here is CASSLVLAGIADTQYF. The CDR3 coding sequence is TGTGCCAGCAGCTTAGTGTTAGCGGGGATCGCAGATACGCAGTATTTT.

This chain uses TRBV15 with TRBJ1-1; no clear D gene. The CDR3 is 15 residues long. Looked up from germline, CDR1 is LNHNV and CDR2 is YYDKDF (reference sequence). V was clipped by 1 base and J by 4 bases, with 13 bases between them. CDR3 region: CATSRGVDRGTEAFF. In DNA form, the CDR3 reads TGTGCCACCAGCAGAGGGGTGGACCGGGGCACTGAAGCTTTCTTT.

This chain joins TRBV18 and TRBJ2-2; 7 positions agree with TRBD1. The CDR3 consists of 12 residues. V shed 5 bases and J 13 bases; nucleotides not matched to a gene: 7. CDR1 and CDR2 from the germline V gene are KGHSH and LQKENI. Here the CDR3 reads CASSAGQEVLFF. The CDR3 DNA sequence: TGTGCCAGCTCAGCAGGACAGGAGGTGCTGTTTTTT. Complete variable domain (other parts from reference TRBV18 and TRBJ2-2): NAGVMQNPRHLVRRRGQEARLRCSPMKGHSHVYWYRQLPEEGLKFMVYLQKENIIDESGMPKERFSAEFPKEGPSILRIQQVVRGDSAAYFCASSAGQEVLFFGEGSRLTVL.

CDR3 in amino acids: CASSLNYGYTF. DNA of the CDR3: TGTGCCAGCAGCTTAAACTATGGCTACACCTTC. This rearrangement joins TRBV16 to TRBJ1-2; D not certain. Between the trimmed V and J ends, which lost 5 bases and 2 bases, there was a span of 3 bases. CDR1 and CDR2 (germline): KGHSY, FQNENV. This CDR3 has 11 residues.

This chain links TRBV25-1 with TRBJ1-6, with a possible D match to TRBD1 (5 bases). The germline gives CDR1 MGHDK, CDR2 SYGVNS. The V end lost 5 bases, the J end lost 13 bases, and 24 bases lay between the germline ends. This CDR3 is 16 amino acids long. Written as DNA, the CDR3 is TGTGCCAGCAGTTTGTTGGGGCCCGGACCGGGTCCTCCCCTCCACTTT. As protein: CASSLLGPGPGPPLHF.

DNA for the CDR3: TGTGCCAGCAGTTACGGACAAGGGGGCAGCGGTGGCTACACCTTC. Protein product: CASSYGQGGSGGYTF. V is TRBV6-6 and J is TRBJ1-2; 7 bases agree with TRBD1. J was trimmed by 7 bases and V by 2 bases; bases with no gene match: 10. This CDR3 has 15 residues. Germline V gene sequence: CDR1 MNHNY, CDR2 SVGAGI (reference sequence).

This rearrangement joins TRBV4-3 to TRBJ1-4, with 11 nucleotides matching TRBD1. From germline, CDR1 is LGHNA and CDR2 YSLEER. V shed 4 bases and J 6 bases; nucleotides not matched to a gene: 4. CDR3 length: 15 residues. The CDR3 region is CASSPDRGQDEKLFF. CDR3 sequence (DNA): TGCGCCAGCAGCCCGGACAGGGGGCAGGATGAAAAACTGTTTTTT.

The rearrangement links TRBV5-8 to TRBJ2-5; TRBD2 aligns across 8 bases. J was trimmed by 3 bases and V by 4 bases; bases with no gene match: 8. CDR1 is SGHTS, CDR2 YDEGEE, per germline. The CDR3 contains 15 residues. For the CDR3, the DNA is TGTGCCAGCAGCCCTTCGGGAGCGGGGGAAGAGACCCAGTACTTC. Translation: CASSPSGAGEETQYF. The full variable domain, its missing parts supplied by reference TRBV5-8 and TRBJ2-5, is EAGVTQSPTHLIKTRGQQATLRCSPISGHTSVYWYQQALGLGLQFLLWYDEGEERNRGNFPPRFSGRQFPNYSSELNVNALELEDSALYLCASSPSGAGEETQYFGPGTRLLVL.

A remark on this clone: Other DNA sequences from this sample encode an identical CDR3 as well. The V and J genes are TRBV2 and TRBJ2-3; the D is unclear. CDR3 length equals 13 residues. Germline values: CDR1 SNHLY, CDR2 FYNNEI. V was cut by 3 bases and J by 1 base, with 5 bases left in between. This chain's CDR3 is CASSDQGTDTQYF. The CDR3 DNA reads TGTGCCAGCAGTGATCAGGGCACAGATACGCAGTATTTT.

This clone is a singleton in its sample. This chain joins TRBV5-3 and TRBJ2-4; perhaps TRBD2 as D (7 bases). TRBV5-3 belongs to the ORF category, with a function that is uncertain. V lost 3 bases and J lost 8, with 9 bases in between. This CDR3 is 12 amino acids long. The CDR3 sequence: CARSWGGHIQYF. The CDR3 DNA sequence: TGTGCCAGAAGCTGGGGGGGGCACATTCAGTACTTC.

CDR3 coding DNA: TGCGCCAGCAGCCAGGACCCGCCCCCAGGGGTGGGTTCCTACGAGCAGTACTTC. This codes for CASSQDPPPGVGSYEQYF. V gene TRBV4-3 combines with J gene TRBJ2-5, with D perhaps TRBD1 (6 bases). The end of the DNA is better explained by TRBJ2-7, so the J call may be wrong. The CDR3 length is 18 residues. Germline loops: CDR1 LGHNA, CDR2 YSLEER.